The 9 T cell receptor beta chains below come from one sample, sequenced in a study of identical twins. TCRdb recomputed calls from the 5' RACE reads with MiXCR, one row per CDR3 protein. Here the sample spans 700,000 to 950,000 distinct CDR3 sequences, 12% being singletons. The same data also went into a second study, on yellow fever vaccine responses in identical twins.

The sample was PBMCs. These receptors all stem from a woman between 18 and 29 years old in good health.

The DNA for the CDR3 is TGTGCCAGCAGGCGACCCCTGACAGGGGGGGGATATGAGCAGTTCTTC. The encoded protein is CASRRPLTGGGYEQFF. The chain uses TRBV6-1 and TRBJ2-1; the match to TRBD1 covers 9 bases. Germline-derived CDR1 and CDR2 are MNHNS and SASEGT. The V and J ends lost 6 bases and 8 bases, in that order; junction bases with no gene match: 14. The CDR3 contains 16 residues.

Comment on this clonotype: This may be a read error: a much more frequent sequence differs by one nucleotide. This chain joins TRBV12-3 or TRBV12-4 and TRBJ2-3, with 9 bases matching TRBD2. V dropped 4 bases and J dropped 6; count of bases not matched to a gene: 8. The CDR3 totals 15 residues. The CDR3 DNA reads TGTGCCAGCAGTTCTAGTCTAGCGGGAACCGATACGCAGTATTTT. As protein: CASSSSLAGTDTQYF.

The table lists this clonotype with a few counts. As DNA, the CDR3 is TGTGCCAGCGGTGGAGGGGCCAAAAACATTCAGTACTTC. It translates to CASGGGAKNIQYF. This rearrangement joins TRBV9 to TRBJ2-4, with a possible D match to TRBD2 (6 bases). V shed 7 bases and J shed 1 base, with 9 bases lying between them. This CDR3 has 13 residues. CDR1 and CDR2 (germline): SGDLS, YYNGEE.

This clonotype turned up a few times. J is TRBJ2-7 and V is TRBV20-1; possible D gene TRBD1, 6 bases. Trimming removed 2 bases at V and 4 bases at J, with 12 bases between. CDR1 DFQATT and CDR2 SNEGSKA come from the germline V gene (reference sequence). The CDR3 is 13 amino acids. The CDR3 region is CSARYGTPYEQYF. The DNA of the CDR3 is TGCAGTGCTAGATATGGGACACCATACGAGCAGTACTTC.

The CDR3, as DNA: TGTGCCAGCAGTTACTCGTCTAGGTGGGGAAAAGAGACCCAGTACTTC. Amino acid sequence: CASSYSSRWGKETQYF. V is TRBV6-5 and J is TRBJ2-5; D remains unclear. The V gene lost 0 bases and the J gene lost 3 bases, with 14 bases spanning the gap. The CDR3 length is 16 residues. In germline, CDR1 is MNHEY, CDR2 SVGAGI.

This sequence joins TRBV5-6 and TRBJ2-7; a possible D gene is TRBD2 (5 bases). Germline V gene data show CDR1 as SGHDT and CDR2 as YYEEEE. V dropped 3 bases and J dropped 0 bases, with 7 bases sitting between them. The CDR3 runs to 13 residues. CDR3 nucleotide sequence: TGTGCCAGCAGCTCCGGGGTCTCCTACGAGCAGTACGTC. Protein product: CASSSGVSYEQYV.

This sequence joins TRBV7-3 and TRBJ2-3; possibly TRBD1 or TRBD2 for D (5 bases each). The CDR3 extends over 14 amino acids. Germline V gene sequence: CDR1 SGHTA, CDR2 FQGTGA. Trimming left V 0 bases short and J 5 bases short, with 9 bases between. The CDR3: CASSLTPGRDTQYF. The CDR3 bases are TGTGCCAGCAGCTTAACCCCGGGGCGAGATACGCAGTATTTT.

This clonotype was counted a few times. The chain couples TRBV2 to TRBJ2-2, with 8 bases aligning to TRBD2. This CDR3 has 16 amino acids. The V gene end was trimmed by 4 bases and the J gene end by 0 bases; junction bases not matched to a gene: 4. CDR1 and CDR2 (germline): SNHLY, FYNNEI. The CDR3 spells CASSGLAMANTGELFF. CDR3 sequence (DNA): TGTGCCAGCAGTGGACTAGCGATGGCGAACACCGGGGAGCTGTTTTTT. Full variable domain (missing parts from reference TRBV2 and TRBJ2-2): EPEVTQTPSHQVTQMGQEVILRCVPISNHLYFYWYRQILGQKVEFLVSFYNNEISEKSEIFDDQFSVERPDGSNFTLKIRSTKLEDSAMYFCASSGLAMANTGELFFGEGSRLTVL.

The rearrangement uses TRBV11-2 and TRBJ2-1, with unresolved D. The CDR3 extends over 17 amino acids. Deletions cut 1 base from V and 5 bases from J, with 18 bases between. CDR1 and CDR2 from the germline V gene are SGHAT and FQNNGV. For the CDR3, the DNA is TGTGCCAGCAGCTTAGTGTTCCTTAGACCCCTTGACAATGAGCAGTTCTTC. It is translated as CASSLVFLRPLDNEQFF.